This T cell receptor (beta chain) was retrieved from a study of cytomegalovirus exposure and HLA in healthy donors. Whole-study findings and limits: It was assumed in the presence/absence analyses that sequencing depth was roughly uniform across donors. TCR beta V- and J-gene trimming was later associated with a missense DCLRE1C variant.

The study ran its PCR with 60 Vbeta and 13 Jbeta primers. Per the original methods: Counted up in a later analysis, unique TCR beta chains came to 65 million to 80 million, with around 11 million shared. Method: immunoSEQ multiplex PCR; TCRdb's copy keeps in-frame clones and lacks some. V and J calls and clone size come straight from that table; D and trimming were deduced from the DNA. Here the sample spans about 93,000 clones, around 76% being singletons. With regard to this clone: Its antigen remains unidentified.

The germline V gene has CDR1 MNHEY and CDR2 SMNVEV (reference sequence). The CDR3 is made up of 14 amino acids. V was shortened by 6 bases and J by 5 bases, with 16 bases between the two germline ends. Unrecorded immune exposures were likely, despite nominal health at sampling. Sequenced sample: PBMCs. The chain employs TRBV27 and TRBJ2-5, with D possibly TRBD1 on 6 matching bases. The clonotype comes from a man aged 25 to 40 in good health and CMV-seronegative. The chain's CDR3 is CASSPGTPTETQYF. DNA of the CDR3: TGTGCCAGCAGCCCCGGGACACCTACCGAGACCCAGTACTTC.